A selection of T cell receptor beta chains follows, all from one sample in a study of blood T cell repertoires in COVID-19. Some clones are missing from TCRdb's copy, which holds only in-frame ones; the method was immunoSEQ multiplex PCR. The data contain about 220,000 clones, 84% of them seen just once; the ten biggest clones take up more than 2%. Sequencing was performed on peripheral blood. Every receptor here comes from a woman aged 55-70 years with acute or convalescent COVID-19. Both conserved end residues are part of each CDR3. Fields, in order: J gene, V gene, D gene, clone size, CDR3 DNA, CDR3 protein. D genes are given only for firm matches. Not every row has a clone size; where given, it reads once, few, many or a size class.

j_call: TRBJ1-6; v_call: TRBV11-2; d_call: TRBD1; clone_size: NA; cdr3_nt: TGTGCCAGCGCTAGACAGGGAAGGATAAATTCACCCCTCCACTTT; cdr3_aa: CASARQGRINSPLHF
j_call: TRBJ2-7; v_call: TRBV27; d_call: NA; clone_size: NA; cdr3_nt: TGTGCCAGCAGTTTACATAGGGGTCAATCCGAGCAGTACTTC; cdr3_aa: CASSLHRGQSEQYF
j_call: TRBJ1-2; v_call: TRBV6-5; d_call: TRBD1; clone_size: NA; cdr3_nt: TGTGCCAGCAAGGACAGGCCGCCTAGGGACTATGGCTACACCTTC; cdr3_aa: CASKDRPPRDYGYTF
j_call: TRBJ1-5; v_call: TRBV6-1; d_call: NA; clone_size: few; cdr3_nt: TGTGCCAGCAGTGATGGTGGGGGCGTTCAGCCCCAGCATTTT; cdr3_aa: CASSDGGGVQPQHF
j_call: TRBJ2-1; v_call: TRBV3-1/TRBV3-2; d_call: TRBD1; clone_size: NA; cdr3_nt: TGTGCCAGCAGCCCGGGACAGCTTACGCACAATGAGCAGTTCTTC; cdr3_aa: CASSPGQLTHNEQFF
j_call: TRBJ1-2; v_call: TRBV7-9; d_call: NA; clone_size: NA; cdr3_nt: TGTGCCAGCAGCTTAGATGGACAGATCTATGGCTACACCTTC; cdr3_aa: CASSLDGQIYGYTF
j_call: TRBJ1-2; v_call: TRBV18; d_call: NA; clone_size: NA; cdr3_nt: TGTGCCAGCTCACCTAGTAGGAGCCCCACCAACTATGGCTACACCTTC; cdr3_aa: CASSPSRSPTNYGYTF
j_call: TRBJ1-1; v_call: TRBV29-1; d_call: TRBD1; clone_size: NA; cdr3_nt: TGCAGCGTTAGGACAGGGTACACTGAAGCTTTCTTT; cdr3_aa: CSVRTGYTEAFF
j_call: TRBJ1-1; v_call: TRBV12-3/TRBV12-4; d_call: NA; clone_size: NA; cdr3_nt: TGTGCCAGCAGTTGGACAGCGAACACTGAAGCTTTCTTT; cdr3_aa: CASSWTANTEAFF
j_call: TRBJ2-7; v_call: TRBV2; d_call: NA; clone_size: NA; cdr3_nt: TGTGCCAGCAGTGTTGACAGGATGAGTAGACCCTACGAGCAGTACTTC; cdr3_aa: CASSVDRMSRPYEQYF
j_call: TRBJ1-2; v_call: TRBV6-1; d_call: NA; clone_size: few; cdr3_nt: TGTGCCAGCAGTGAAACACAAAGCTATGGCTACACCTTC; cdr3_aa: CASSETQSYGYTF
j_call: TRBJ2-4; v_call: TRBV5-6; d_call: NA; clone_size: once; cdr3_nt: TGTGCCAGCAGCGCAAGACAGAAGGCAAACATTCAGTACTTC; cdr3_aa: CASSARQKANIQYF
j_call: TRBJ1-2; v_call: TRBV4-3; d_call: TRBD1; clone_size: few; cdr3_nt: TGCGCCAGCAGCCCCGGGACAGGGGGCGAAGGTAACTATGGCTACACCTTC; cdr3_aa: CASSPGTGGEGNYGYTF
j_call: TRBJ2-5; v_call: TRBV6-5; d_call: NA; clone_size: NA; cdr3_nt: TGTGCCAGCAGTTACTCGGGCAGCCAAGAGACCCAGTACTTC; cdr3_aa: CASSYSGSQETQYF
j_call: TRBJ2-7; v_call: TRBV6-5; d_call: NA; clone_size: few; cdr3_nt: TGTGCCAGCAGTTTCCATTGGAGTTCCTACGAGCAGTACTTC; cdr3_aa: CASSFHWSSYEQYF
j_call: TRBJ1-2; v_call: TRBV19; d_call: NA; clone_size: NA; cdr3_nt: TGTGCCAGTAGTATCGGCCAGGGAAGTTATGGCTACACCTTC; cdr3_aa: CASSIGQGSYGYTF
j_call: TRBJ2-2; v_call: TRBV19; d_call: NA; clone_size: NA; cdr3_nt: TGTGCCAGTGGGGCAGCCACCGCGAACACCGGGGAGCTGTTTTTT; cdr3_aa: CASGAATANTGELFF
j_call: TRBJ2-3; v_call: TRBV9; d_call: TRBD2; clone_size: NA; cdr3_nt: TGTGCCAGCAGCTCTAGCGGGGGGACCACAGATACGCAGTATTTT; cdr3_aa: CASSSSGGTTDTQYF
j_call: TRBJ1-4; v_call: TRBV5-4; d_call: TRBD1; clone_size: NA; cdr3_nt: TGTGCCAGCAGCCAAAACCGGGACAGGGGAACAACTAATGAAAAACTGTTTTTT; cdr3_aa: CASSQNRDRGTTNEKLFF
j_call: TRBJ2-2; v_call: TRBV7-9; d_call: TRBD1; clone_size: NA; cdr3_nt: TGTGCCAGCAGCTTTTTTACAGGGGGAAACACCGGGGAGCTGTTTTTT; cdr3_aa: CASSFFTGGNTGELFF
j_call: TRBJ1-1; v_call: TRBV6-2/TRBV6-3; d_call: TRBD1; clone_size: NA; cdr3_nt: TGTGCCAGCAGTGTAACAGGGGGCCGGACGGGCATATTT; cdr3_aa: CASSVTGGRTGIF
j_call: TRBJ1-2; v_call: TRBV6-2/TRBV6-3; d_call: NA; clone_size: NA; cdr3_nt: TGTGCCAGCAGTTACTCACGGGATTTCGGTGGCTACACCTTC; cdr3_aa: CASSYSRDFGGYTF
j_call: TRBJ2-1; v_call: TRBV5-1; d_call: TRBD1; clone_size: NA; cdr3_nt: TGCGCCAGCAGCCGCCGGGACAGTTCTCGGAATGAGCAGTTCTTC; cdr3_aa: CASSRRDSSRNEQFF
j_call: TRBJ1-2; v_call: TRBV4-1; d_call: NA; clone_size: NA; cdr3_nt: TGCGCCAGCAGCCAACCGACGACAGTAAGGCAGGGAGGCTACACCTTC; cdr3_aa: CASSQPTTVRQGGYTF
j_call: TRBJ1-2; v_call: TRBV30; d_call: NA; clone_size: NA; cdr3_nt: TGTGCCTGGAGTCCTACCATAGCCTATGGCTACACCTTC; cdr3_aa: CAWSPTIAYGYTF
j_call: TRBJ1-3; v_call: TRBV12-3/TRBV12-4; d_call: NA; clone_size: NA; cdr3_nt: TGTGCCAGCAATCCTCCCGGGGGAAACACCATATATTTT; cdr3_aa: CASNPPGGNTIYF
j_call: TRBJ1-2; v_call: TRBV19; d_call: NA; clone_size: NA; cdr3_nt: TGTGCCAGTAGTATCCAGGGCTCCTTTGGCTACACCTTC; cdr3_aa: CASSIQGSFGYTF
j_call: TRBJ2-1; v_call: TRBV27; d_call: TRBD2; clone_size: NA; cdr3_nt: TGTGCCAGCACCGGGGGGTCCCCCTACAATGAGCAGTTCTTC; cdr3_aa: CASTGGSPYNEQFF
j_call: TRBJ1-2; v_call: TRBV9; d_call: TRBD1; clone_size: NA; cdr3_nt: TGTGCCAGCAGCGTAGTTAATGGACAGGGTGACTACACCTTC; cdr3_aa: CASSVVNGQGDYTF
j_call: TRBJ1-2; v_call: TRBV7-8; d_call: NA; clone_size: NA; cdr3_nt: TGTGCCAGCAGCTTAGGCCAGCAGGGCTACTATGGCTACACCTTC; cdr3_aa: CASSLGQQGYYGYTF
j_call: TRBJ2-3; v_call: TRBV2; d_call: NA; clone_size: NA; cdr3_nt: TGTGCCAGCTTGCAGCGGAGTTTCGGCACAGATACGCAGTATTTT; cdr3_aa: CASLQRSFGTDTQYF
j_call: TRBJ1-1; v_call: TRBV11-1; d_call: TRBD1; clone_size: NA; cdr3_nt: TGTGCCAGCAGCTCCACCGGACAGGGGTCGACCACTGAAGCTTTCTTT; cdr3_aa: CASSSTGQGSTTEAFF
j_call: TRBJ1-2; v_call: TRBV7-8; d_call: NA; clone_size: NA; cdr3_nt: TGTGCCAGCAGCCCCCTCTCCGGCTACACCTTC; cdr3_aa: CASSPLSGYTF
j_call: TRBJ1-2; v_call: TRBV15; d_call: NA; clone_size: once; cdr3_nt: TGTGCCACCAGCAGCAGGCCTTTCTATGGCTACACCTTC; cdr3_aa: CATSSRPFYGYTF
j_call: TRBJ2-7; v_call: TRBV28; d_call: NA; clone_size: once; cdr3_nt: TGTGCCAGCATAGACTCCCTGACTAACGAGCAGTACTTC; cdr3_aa: CASIDSLTNEQYF
j_call: TRBJ2-1; v_call: TRBV19; d_call: NA; clone_size: NA; cdr3_nt: TGTGCCAGTAGTCTTCGAACGGTGACAGCACAAGGGGATGAGCAGTTCTTC; cdr3_aa: CASSLRTVTAQGDEQFF
j_call: TRBJ1-6; v_call: TRBV2; d_call: NA; clone_size: NA; cdr3_nt: TGTGCCAGCAGCCCTTTCGGGGTAGCGGGCTCACCCCTCCACTTT; cdr3_aa: CASSPFGVAGSPLHF
j_call: TRBJ1-3; v_call: TRBV3-1/TRBV3-2; d_call: NA; clone_size: NA; cdr3_nt: TGTGCCAGCAGCCCCTCCGGAAACACCATATATTTT; cdr3_aa: CASSPSGNTIYF
j_call: TRBJ2-2; v_call: TRBV9; d_call: TRBD2; clone_size: NA; cdr3_nt: TGTGCCAGCAGCGTAGATGGCGGGGGGAACACCGGGGAGCTGTTTTTT; cdr3_aa: CASSVDGGGNTGELFF
j_call: TRBJ2-3; v_call: TRBV6-5; d_call: NA; clone_size: NA; cdr3_nt: TGTGCCAGCCGCGATCCGGGGGTCACAGATACGCAGTATTTT; cdr3_aa: CASRDPGVTDTQYF